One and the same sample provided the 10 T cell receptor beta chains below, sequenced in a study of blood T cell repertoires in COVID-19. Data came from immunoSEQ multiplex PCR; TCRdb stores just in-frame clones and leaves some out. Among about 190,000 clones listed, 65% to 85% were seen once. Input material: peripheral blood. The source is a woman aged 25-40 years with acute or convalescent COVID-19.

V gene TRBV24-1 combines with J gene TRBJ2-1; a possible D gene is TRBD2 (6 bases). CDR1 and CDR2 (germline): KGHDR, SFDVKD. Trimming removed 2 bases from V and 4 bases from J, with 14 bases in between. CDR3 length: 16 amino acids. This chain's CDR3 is CATSDSRTGTYNEQFF. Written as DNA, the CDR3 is TGTGCCACCAGTGATTCTAGGACGGGGACTTACAATGAGCAGTTCTTC.

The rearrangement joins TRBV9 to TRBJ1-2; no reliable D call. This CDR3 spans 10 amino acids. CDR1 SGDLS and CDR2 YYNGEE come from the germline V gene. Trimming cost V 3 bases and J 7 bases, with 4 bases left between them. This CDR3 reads CASSGSGYTF. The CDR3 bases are TGTGCCAGCAGCGGGAGTGGCTACACCTTC.

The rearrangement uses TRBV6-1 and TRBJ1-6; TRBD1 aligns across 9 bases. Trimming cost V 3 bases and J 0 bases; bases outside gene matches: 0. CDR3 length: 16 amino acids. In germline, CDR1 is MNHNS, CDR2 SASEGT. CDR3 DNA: TGTGCCAGCAGTGAGGACAGGGGCTCCTATAATTCACCCCTCCACTTT. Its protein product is CASSEDRGSYNSPLHF.

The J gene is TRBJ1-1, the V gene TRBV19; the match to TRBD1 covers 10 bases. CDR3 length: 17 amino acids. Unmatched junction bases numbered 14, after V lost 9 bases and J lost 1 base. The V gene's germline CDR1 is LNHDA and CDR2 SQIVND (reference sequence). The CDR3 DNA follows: TGTGCCAGCCCCCCCGGGACAGGGGTAGCATGGAACACTGAAGCTTTCTTT. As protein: CASPPGTGVAWNTEAFF.

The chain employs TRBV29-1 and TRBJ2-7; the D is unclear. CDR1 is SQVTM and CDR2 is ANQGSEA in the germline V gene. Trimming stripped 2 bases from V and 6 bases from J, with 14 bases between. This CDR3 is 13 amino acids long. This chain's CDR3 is CSVESGVTREQYF. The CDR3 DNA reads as TGCAGCGTTGAATCTGGAGTAACTCGCGAGCAGTACTTC.

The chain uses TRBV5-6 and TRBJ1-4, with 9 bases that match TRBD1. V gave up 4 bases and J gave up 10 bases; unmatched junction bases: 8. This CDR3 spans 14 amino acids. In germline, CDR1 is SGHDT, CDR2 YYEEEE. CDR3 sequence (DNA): TGTGCCAGCAGCCTCGGGACAGGGCGGGGAAAACTGTTTTTT. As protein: CASSLGTGRGKLFF.

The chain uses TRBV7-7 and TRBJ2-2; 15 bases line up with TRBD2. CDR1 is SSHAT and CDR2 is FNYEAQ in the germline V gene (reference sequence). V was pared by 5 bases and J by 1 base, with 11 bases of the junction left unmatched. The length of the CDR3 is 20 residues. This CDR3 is CASSRRTSGGASRNTGELFF. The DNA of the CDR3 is TGTGCCAGCAGCCGACGGACTAGCGGGGGGGCCTCACGGAACACCGGGGAGCTGTTTTTT.

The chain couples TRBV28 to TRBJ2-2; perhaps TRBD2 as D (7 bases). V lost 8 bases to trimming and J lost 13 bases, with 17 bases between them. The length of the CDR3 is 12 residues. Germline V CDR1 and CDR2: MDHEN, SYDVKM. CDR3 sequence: CASFGTGRGLFF. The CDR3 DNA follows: TGTGCCAGCTTTGGAACAGGGAGGGGGCTGTTTTTT. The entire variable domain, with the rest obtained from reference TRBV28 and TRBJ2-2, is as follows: DVKVTQSSRYLVKRTGEKVFLECVQDMDHENMFWYRQDPGLGLRLIYFSYDVKMKEKGDIPEGYSVSREKKERFSLILESASTNQTSMYLCASFGTGRGLFFGEGSRLTVL.

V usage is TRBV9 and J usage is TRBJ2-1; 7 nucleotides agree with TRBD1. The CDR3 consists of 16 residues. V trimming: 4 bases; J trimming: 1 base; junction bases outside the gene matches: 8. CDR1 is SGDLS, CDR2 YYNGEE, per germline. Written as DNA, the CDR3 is TGTGCCAGCAGCTTCCCCGGGACAGTGTCCTACAATGAGCAGTTCTTC. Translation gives CASSFPGTVSYNEQFF. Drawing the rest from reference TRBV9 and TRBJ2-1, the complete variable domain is DSGVTQTPKHLITATGQRVTLRCSPRSGDLSVYWYQQSLDQGLQFLIQYYNGEERAKGNILERFSAQQFPDLHSELNLSSLELGDSALYFCASSFPGTVSYNEQFFGPGTRLTVL.

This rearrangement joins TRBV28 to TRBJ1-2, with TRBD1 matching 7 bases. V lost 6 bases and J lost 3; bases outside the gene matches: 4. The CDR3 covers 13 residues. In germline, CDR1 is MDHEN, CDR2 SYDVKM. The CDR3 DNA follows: TGTGCCAGCAGCACCGGGACAGACTATGGCTACACCTTC. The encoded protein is CASSTGTDYGYTF.